This TCR beta chain stems from a study of T cell clusters in autoimmune cytopenias. TRB rearrangements were amplified by touch-down multiplex PCR with mixed TRB-A/B primers. Reprocessing the multiplex PCR reads, TCRdb reports a single entry for every CDR3 protein and omits DNA. This table lists roughly 4,400 distinct CDR3 sequences. This CDR3 contains 13 residues. From germline, CDR1 is SQVTM and CDR2 ANQGSEA. Broader study findings: TRB repertoire shifts in secondary cytopenia and chronic lymphocytic leukemia mostly reflected lymphoma, not autoimmunity.

Considering frequency, this clonotype is large. Its target is not known. Each sample's input was approximately 0.25 ug genomic DNA, about 38,000 genome equivalents. The data also belong to a second study, concerning T cell repertoires in aging, cancer and after chemotherapy. As that report states: Healthy donor repertoires were recorded over several months to years and showed clear clonal overlap. Some 8.1 million TCR reads were in the whole dataset.

The source of this sequence is a human donor in good health. The source material was peripheral blood. The chain couples TRBV29-1 to TRBJ2-5; TCRdb's D call, TRBD2, is unchecked because there is no DNA. The chain's CDR3 is CSVSQISVETQYF.